The clone carrying this T cell receptor (beta chain) has only one observation. Its antigen remains unidentified. PCR primers comprised 60 Vbeta and 13 Jbeta primers. Sequencing was performed with immunoSEQ multiplex PCR; in TCRdb, only in-frame clones are kept and a portion is missing. The profile covers fewer than 200,000 clones, with 65% to 70% appearing a single time and around 4.5% taken by the ten largest. This entry belongs to a study of cytomegalovirus exposure and HLA in healthy donors. Study-wide findings and caveats: Earlier analysis found most TCR beta V segments productive about 87% or about 30% of the time. A later analysis showed HLA-associated TCR beta chains outstripping equally common others in clonal expansion.

Trimming removed 1 base from V and 0 bases from J; junction bases left unmatched: 6. The CDR3 length is 16 residues. The germline V gene has CDR1 KGHSH and CDR2 LQKENI. The TCR was taken from a woman aged 18-29 years in good health and CMV-seropositive. V and J are TRBV18 and TRBJ2-7; 7 bases align to TRBD2. The source material was PBMCs. Here the CDR3 DNA reads TGTGCCAGCTCACCACGGGGGAGGGCAGTCTCCTACGAGCAGTACTTC. This gives the protein CASSPRGRAVSYEQYF.